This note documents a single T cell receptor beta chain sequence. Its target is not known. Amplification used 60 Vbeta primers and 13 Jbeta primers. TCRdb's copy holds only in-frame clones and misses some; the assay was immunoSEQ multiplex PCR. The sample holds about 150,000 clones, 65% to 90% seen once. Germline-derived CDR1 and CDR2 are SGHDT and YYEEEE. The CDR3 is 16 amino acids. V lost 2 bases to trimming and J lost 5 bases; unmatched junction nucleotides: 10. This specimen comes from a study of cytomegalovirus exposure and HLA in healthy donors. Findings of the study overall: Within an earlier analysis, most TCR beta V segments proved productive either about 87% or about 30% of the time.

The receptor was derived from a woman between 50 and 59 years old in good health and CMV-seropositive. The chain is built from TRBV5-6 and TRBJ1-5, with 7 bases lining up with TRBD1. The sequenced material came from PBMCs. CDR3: CASSLSRAQGDQPQHF. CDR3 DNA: TGTGCCAGCAGCTTAAGCCGGGCCCAGGGGGATCAGCCCCAGCATTTT.